Below are 28 T cell receptor beta chains sequenced from a single sample in a study of blood T cell repertoires in COVID-19. Repertoires were generated with immunoSEQ multiplex PCR, while TCRdb's copy carries only in-frame clones and drops some. The table shows some 460,000 clones, with around nine tenths occurring only once. Sequencing input: peripheral blood. The receptors here all came from a young woman with acute or convalescent COVID-19.

The chain carries TRBV5-1 and TRBJ2-1, with D possibly being TRBD1 (6 bases). The CDR3 runs 17 residues. Trimming left V 0 bases short and J 0 bases short, with 13 bases between. Germline CDR1 and CDR2: SGHRS and YFSETQ. CDR3 region: CASSLEDRFNSYNEQFF. CDR3 DNA sequence: TGCGCCAGCAGCTTGGAAGACAGGTTTAACTCCTACAATGAGCAGTTCTTC.

The rearrangement links TRBV5-4 to TRBJ1-1; no reliable D call. The germline V and J ends were trimmed by 3 bases and 8 bases, with 20 bases remaining between them. Per the germline V gene, CDR1 is SGHNT and CDR2 is YYREEE (reference sequence). There are 15 residues in the CDR3. CDR3 sequence reads: CASSYPGDKLTEAFF. In DNA form, the CDR3 reads TGTGCCAGCAGCTACCCGGGAGATAAGCTCACGGAAGCTTTCTTT.

This chain connects TRBV5-1 to TRBJ1-2; TRBD1 agrees at 8 bases. CDR1 is SGHRS and CDR2 is YFSETQ in the germline V gene. With 1 base clipped from V and 4 bases from J, the junction kept 9 bases outside the gene matches. This CDR3 region has 16 residues. CDR3 region: CASSLSIGTGTYGYTF. The CDR3 DNA sequence: TGCGCCAGCAGCTTGTCTATCGGGACAGGTACCTATGGCTACACCTTC. Based on the CDR3 plus reference TRBV5-1 and TRBJ1-2, the full variable domain is KAGVTQTPRYLIKTRGQQVTLSCSPISGHRSVSWYQQTPGQGLQFLFEYFSETQRNKGNFPGRFSGRQFSNSRSEMNVSTLELGDSALYLCASSLSIGTGTYGYTFGSGTRLTVV.

Notes on this clone: This sample also contains other DNA sequences that code for the same CDR3. The rearrangement links TRBV5-1 to TRBJ2-1; D possibly corresponds to TRBD1 (6 bases). The V and J ends lost 4 bases and 1 base respectively, with 9 bases between them. The germline V gene encodes CDR1 SGHRS and CDR2 YFSETQ. This CDR3 is 14 amino acids long. The CDR3 loop reads CASSTGSSYNEQFF. CDR3 nucleotides: TGCGCCAGCAGCACAGGGTCATCCTACAATGAGCAGTTCTTC.

V is TRBV11-3 and J is TRBJ2-5, with 7 bases that match TRBD1. V was pared by 1 base and J by 4 bases, with 9 bases of the junction left unmatched. Germline V gene sequence: CDR1 SGHNT, CDR2 YENEEA. The CDR3 has 16 residues. The CDR3 sequence: CASSLGDREKRETQYF. CDR3 bases: TGTGCCAGCAGCTTAGGAGACAGGGAAAAGAGAGAGACCCAGTACTTC.

This clone showed up just once. The V call is TRBV10-2, the J call TRBJ2-7, with TRBD2 identical over 7 bases. Germline V lookup: CDR1 WSHSY, CDR2 SAAADI. V lost 6 bases, J lost 2 bases, and 7 bases stayed unmatched. CDR3 length equals 14 residues. CDR3 protein: CASRQLAKTYEQYF. For the CDR3, the DNA is TGCGCCAGCAGACAACTAGCGAAGACCTACGAGCAGTACTTC.

The chain has TRBV3-1 (or the pseudogene TRBV3-2) and TRBJ2-7; D is possibly TRBD1 (5 bases). The CDR3 contains 15 residues. Germline loops: CDR1 LGHDT, CDR2 YNNKEL (reference sequence). Trimming took off 3 bases at V and 2 bases at J, with 14 bases between the two ends. CDR3 residues: CASSQTASATYEQYF. Here the CDR3 DNA reads TGTGCCAGCAGCCAGACAGCCTCCGCCACCTACGAGCAGTACTTC.

This chain joins TRBV18 and TRBJ2-5; the match to TRBD1 covers 9 bases. The germline V gene encodes CDR1 KGHSH and CDR2 LQKENI. With 5 bases clipped from V and 7 bases from J, the junction kept 11 bases outside the gene matches. This CDR3 contains 15 residues. CDR3 sequence: CASSVNRGPSGTQYF. CDR3 DNA: TGTGCCAGCTCAGTCAACAGGGGGCCTTCGGGGACCCAGTACTTC.

The genes are TRBV13 and TRBJ2-2, with a weak D call TRBD2 (5 bases). This CDR3 is 15 amino acids long. The germline V and J ends were trimmed by 7 bases and 6 bases, with 18 bases remaining between them. Germline V CDR1 and CDR2: PRHDT, FYEKMQ (reference sequence). Here the CDR3 DNA reads TGTGCCAGCATCCTGGGTAGAGGGTTTGCCGGGGAGCTGTTTTTT. It encodes CASILGRGFAGELFF. Full variable domain (rest looked up from reference TRBV13 and TRBJ2-2): AAGVIQSPRHLIKEKRETATLKCYPIPRHDTVYWYQQGPGQDPQFLISFYEKMQSDKGSIPDRFSAQQFSDYHSELNMSSLELGDSALYFCASILGRGFAGELFFGEGSRLTVL.

V and J are TRBV2 and TRBJ1-1; 9 nucleotides line up with TRBD1. The V segment lost 6 bases and the J segment 4 bases; nucleotides outside the gene matches: 9. The CDR3 sequence is 15 residues long. Germline CDR1 is SNHLY and CDR2 is FYNNEI. CDR3 amino acids: CASRGQGSRTTEAFF. DNA for the CDR3: TGTGCCAGCAGAGGACAGGGGTCTAGGACCACTGAAGCTTTCTTT.

This clone was counted a few times. The CDR3: CASRPEGDYGYTF. The CDR3 DNA follows: TGTGCCAGCAGGCCCGAAGGGGACTATGGCTACACCTTC. V usage is TRBV28 and J usage is TRBJ1-2, with D possibly TRBD1 on 5 matching bases. CDR1 is MDHEN and CDR2 is SYDVKM in the germline V gene. CDR3 size: 13 residues. Trimming pared 6 bases from V and 3 bases from J, leaving 11 bases between.

This clone was seen only a few times. The V call is TRBV4-1, the J call TRBJ1-5; a possible D gene is TRBD1 (6 bases). V was cut by 0 bases and J by 3 bases, with 21 bases left in between. This CDR3 contains 19 residues. Germline loops: CDR1 MGHRA, CDR2 YSYEKL. Written as DNA, the CDR3 is TGCGCCAGCAGCCAAGAACAAGCCTTGTGGGGGCTGTCCAATCAGCCCCAGCATTTT. As protein: CASSQEQALWGLSNQPQHF.

This clone showed up just once. The chain is built from TRBV18 and TRBJ1-4; 8 nucleotides match TRBD1. V lost 5 bases and J lost 2; bases outside the gene matches: 4. The CDR3 runs to 15 residues. CDR1 KGHSH and CDR2 LQKENI come from the germline V gene. CDR3 protein: CASSVGQGTNEKLFF. The CDR3 DNA reads as TGTGCCAGCTCAGTCGGACAGGGCACTAATGAAAAACTGTTTTTT.

V gene TRBV4-2 combines with J gene TRBJ2-4; 7 bases map to TRBD1. V was clipped by 0 bases and J by 3 bases; unmatched bases: 11. CDR1 is LGHNA, CDR2 YNFKEQ, per germline. This CDR3 has 18 residues. CDR3 DNA: TGTGCCAGCAGCCAAGATAACAGGGGTTACTCGGGCAAAAACATTCAGTACTTC. Encoded protein: CASSQDNRGYSGKNIQYF.

This chain joins TRBV14 and TRBJ1-3; D is possibly TRBD1 (5 bases). Germline CDR1 SGHDN, CDR2 FVKESK. The CDR3 totals 14 residues. V gave up 5 bases and J gave up 4 bases, with 12 bases separating them. CDR3 residues: CASSVGHVGNTIYF. The CDR3 nucleotides are TGTGCCAGCAGCGTAGGACACGTCGGAAACACCATATATTTT.

The chain links TRBV5-4 to TRBJ1-3; TRBD1 is a possible D gene (5 bases). CDR3 length: 15 amino acids. The V end lost 3 bases, the J end lost 2 bases, and 12 bases lay between the germline ends. Germline V gene lookup returns CDR1 SGHNT and CDR2 YYREEE (reference sequence). Written as DNA, the CDR3 is TGTGCCAGCAGCTCAGAGGACACTCCTGGAAACACCATATATTTT. Encoded protein: CASSSEDTPGNTIYF.

Comments on this clone: Different DNA sequences within this sample yield the same CDR3. V gene TRBV11-2 combines with J gene TRBJ2-7; 10 positions agree with TRBD2. J lost 1 base, V lost 3 bases, and 3 bases had no gene match. This CDR3 has 15 amino acids. CDR1 SGHAT and CDR2 FQNNGV come from the germline V gene. This chain's CDR3 is CASSLSGGASYEQYF. The CDR3 DNA sequence: TGTGCCAGCAGCTTGAGCGGGGGGGCGTCCTACGAGCAGTACTTC.

The chain is built from TRBV9 and TRBJ2-3; 10 positions match TRBD2. Trimming removed 0 bases from V and 4 bases from J; junction bases left unmatched: 5. Germline V lookup: CDR1 SGDLS, CDR2 YYNGEE. The CDR3 loop spans 16 amino acids. CDR3 protein: CASSVGSGGAADTQYF. CDR3 sequence (DNA): TGTGCCAGCAGCGTAGGGAGCGGGGGGGCCGCAGATACGCAGTATTTT.

This clone showed up just a few times. The chain joins TRBV6-6 to TRBJ1-3; D might be TRBD1 (5 bases). Germline CDR1 and CDR2: MNHNY and SVGAGI (reference sequence). Trimming shortened V by 10 bases and J by 0 bases, and 19 bases separated the two germline ends. CDR3 length: 16 amino acids. The CDR3 loop reads CATGEGAGRSGNTIYF. The DNA of the CDR3 is TGTGCCACGGGGGAAGGAGCAGGACGCTCTGGAAACACCATATATTTT.

This clone was observed once. The chain employs TRBV6-5 and TRBJ2-3; a possible D gene is TRBD1 (5 bases). This CDR3 region has 14 residues. Trimming removed 5 bases at V and 2 bases at J, with 11 bases between. Germline lookup yields CDR1 MNHEY and CDR2 SVGAGI. CDR3 sequence reads: CASSSGATTDTQYF. The DNA of the CDR3 is TGTGCCAGCAGTAGTGGGGCGACCACAGATACGCAGTATTTT.

This chain connects TRBV7-9 to TRBJ2-1; D is unresolved. The V gene lost 5 bases and the J gene lost 0 bases, with 5 bases spanning the gap. CDR1 and CDR2 from the germline V gene are SEHNR and FQNEAQ (reference sequence). The CDR3 extends over 13 amino acids. CDR3 sequence reads: CASSISSYNEQFF. CDR3 sequence (DNA): TGTGCCAGCAGCATTAGCTCCTACAATGAGCAGTTCTTC.

This clone was seen a single time. The V call is TRBV7-9, the J call TRBJ1-3; D is perhaps TRBD1 (5 bases). In germline, CDR1 is SEHNR, CDR2 FQNEAQ (reference sequence). V shed 5 bases and J shed 1 base, with 18 bases lying between them. This CDR3 region has 17 residues. The CDR3 is CASSPTLPGYSGNTIYF. For the CDR3, the DNA is TGTGCCAGCAGCCCGACTTTACCAGGGTATTCTGGAAACACCATATATTTT.

The chain uses TRBV27 and TRBJ1-1; 9 positions agree with TRBD1. J was trimmed by 4 bases and V by 5 bases; bases with no gene match: 8. Germline-derived CDR1 and CDR2 are MNHEY and SMNVEV (reference sequence). The CDR3 spans 15 residues. The CDR3 DNA is TGTGCCAGCAGTCAAGGACAGGGGCCCTTCACTGAAGCTTTCTTT. This sequence encodes CASSQGQGPFTEAFF.

The V gene is TRBV19, the J gene TRBJ2-2; 9 bases are shared with TRBD2. The CDR3 extends over 15 amino acids. The V gene end was trimmed by 7 bases and the J gene end by 4 bases; junction bases not matched to a gene: 7. The germline V gene has CDR1 LNHDA and CDR2 SQIVND (reference sequence). The CDR3 region has the DNA TGTGCCAGTACGCATAGCGGGGGTATCACCGGGGAGCTGTTTTTT. It yields the protein CASTHSGGITGELFF. Using reference TRBV19 and TRBJ2-2 for the parts outside the CDR3, the full variable domain is DGGITQSPKYLFRKEGQNVTLSCEQNLNHDAMYWYRQDPGQGLRLIYYSQIVNDFQKGDIAEGYSVSREKKESFPLTVTSAQKNPTAFYLCASTHSGGITGELFFGEGSRLTVL.

This chain uses TRBV29-1 with TRBJ2-3; TRBD2 matches at 14 bases. The CDR3 has 15 amino acids. Losses at the gene ends were 6 bases for V and 2 bases for J; bases not matched to a gene: 4. From germline, CDR1 is SQVTM and CDR2 ANQGSEA. The CDR3 is CSVTTSGGATDTQYF. The CDR3 region has the DNA TGCAGCGTCACGACTAGCGGGGGGGCCACAGATACGCAGTATTTT.

This chain uses TRBV5-1 with TRBJ1-2; maybe TRBD1 (5 bases). The CDR3 consists of 15 residues. Germline V gene data show CDR1 as SGHRS and CDR2 as YFSETQ. The ends were cut back, 4 bases at V and 0 bases at J, with 13 bases in the middle. CDR3 in amino acids: CASSPGTVANYGYTF. CDR3 DNA sequence: TGCGCCAGCAGCCCAGGGACTGTAGCTAACTATGGCTACACCTTC.

The rearrangement links TRBV5-5 to TRBJ1-6; no definite D call. V was shortened by 2 bases and J by 2 bases, with 11 bases between the two germline ends. The germline V gene has CDR1 SGHKS and CDR2 YYEKEE (reference sequence). The CDR3 is 16 residues long. CDR3 loop: CASSLRVEAYNSPLHF. The CDR3, as DNA: TGTGCCAGCAGCTTACGGGTTGAAGCCTATAATTCACCCCTCCACTTT. Combining the CDR3 with reference TRBV5-5 and TRBJ1-6 gives the whole variable domain DAGVTQSPTHLIKTRGQQVTLRCSPISGHKSVSWYQQVLGQGPQFIFQYYEKEERGRGNFPDRFSARQFPNYSSELNVNALLLGDSALYLCASSLRVEAYNSPLHFGNGTRLTVT.

The V gene is TRBV5-1, the J gene TRBJ1-6; TRBD1 matches at 9 bases. This CDR3 is built from 16 residues. The germline CDR1 and CDR2 sequences are SGHRS and YFSETQ. J lost 7 bases, V lost 3 bases, and 8 bases had no gene match. Here the CDR3 reads CASSWTGAGSNSPLHF. The CDR3 DNA reads as TGCGCCAGCAGCTGGACAGGGGCTGGTTCAAATTCACCCCTCCACTTT. Full variable domain (remainder filled in from reference TRBV5-1 and TRBJ1-6): KAGVTQTPRYLIKTRGQQVTLSCSPISGHRSVSWYQQTPGQGLQFLFEYFSETQRNKGNFPGRFSGRQFSNSRSEMNVSTLELGDSALYLCASSWTGAGSNSPLHFGNGTRLTVT.